Listed below are T cell receptor beta chains from one sample, sequenced in a study of CD8+ T cells in alopecia areata. Here immunoSEQ multiplex PCR was the method, and the copy in TCRdb shows in-frame clones only, minus some. The sample lists 100,000 to 120,000 clones; less than 60% were seen once. Sample: CD4+ T cells sorted from blood, taken at week 24, from a patient treated with tofacitinib. The source of these receptors is a human donor with alopecia areata. CDR3s include the opening cysteine and the closing phenylalanine or tryptophan. A D gene is named only where the DNA matches it firmly. Rows may omit the clone size; those that give it use once, few, many or a size class.

>-|TRBV29-1|few|TRBJ2-5
CSVDRSGETQYF
TGCAGCGTCGACAGGTCTGGGGAGACCCAGTACTTC
>-|TRBV29-1|-|TRBJ2-7
CSVEEVADYEQYF
TGCAGCGTTGAAGAGGTGGCAGATTACGAGCAGTACTTC
>TRBD2|TRBV10-3|few|TRBJ2-3
CAISESTRTSATDF
TGTGCCATCAGTGAGTCGACACGGACTAGCGCAACGGATTTT
>-|TRBV5-1|once|TRBJ2-1
CASSLVGDSYNEQFF
TGCGCCAGCAGCTTGGTTGGGGATTCCTACAATGAGCAGTTCTTC
>-|TRBV2|-|TRBJ2-3
CASSFQTAQYF
TGTGCCAGCAGTTTTCAGACCGCGCAGTATTTT
>TRBD1|TRBV27|-|TRBJ2-7
CASSSPGQGDEQYF
TGTGCCAGCAGTTCCCCGGGACAGGGCGACGAGCAGTACTTC
>TRBD2|TRBV5-4|few|TRBJ2-5
CASSLRLAGSQETQYF
TGTGCCAGCAGCTTGAGGCTAGCGGGGTCCCAAGAGACCCAGTACTTC
>-|TRBV18|-|TRBJ2-1
CASSTGSYNEQFF
TGTGCCAGCTCCACAGGGTCCTACAATGAGCAGTTCTTC
>-|TRBV30|once|TRBJ1-5
CAWSAAGNQPQHF
TGTGCCTGGAGTGCTGCCGGGAATCAGCCCCAGCATTTT
>-|TRBV6-5|-|TRBJ2-7
CASSSRRDIPLEQYF
TGTGCCAGCAGTTCCCGGCGGGACATCCCTTTAGAGCAGTACTTC
>TRBD2|TRBV19|-|TRBJ2-2
CASRLTSLTGELFF
TGTGCCAGTAGGTTGACTAGCCTCACCGGGGAGCTGTTTTTT
>-|TRBV10-2|-|TRBJ2-3
CASRQGKLTDTQYF
TGCGCCAGCAGACAGGGAAAGTTGACAGATACGCAGTATTTT
>-|TRBV4-2|-|TRBJ1-1
CASSQAEGSDTEAFF
TGTGCCAGCAGCCAAGCGGAGGGGTCGGACACTGAAGCTTTCTTT
>-|TRBV6-5|once|TRBJ2-3
CASNPSQGTDTQYF
TGTGCCAGCAACCCGTCCCAGGGCACAGATACGCAGTATTTT
>-|TRBV7-6|-|TRBJ2-7
CASSADHSYEQYF
TGTGCCAGCAGCGCCGACCACTCCTACGAGCAGTACTTC
>-|TRBV5-1|-|TRBJ2-1
CASSLGAGVDEQFF
TGCGCCAGCAGCTTGGGGGCAGGGGTGGATGAGCAGTTCTTC
>TRBD1|TRBV7-9|-|TRBJ1-6
CASSAGQGNSPLHF
TGTGCCAGCAGCGCGGGACAGGGTAATTCACCCCTCCACTTT
>TRBD1|TRBV18|few|TRBJ2-7
CASSPRTGEYEQYF
TGTGCCAGCTCACCACGGACAGGAGAATACGAGCAGTACTTC
>-|TRBV29-1|-|TRBJ2-1
CSGTGTGLYNEQFF
TGCAGCGGGACCGGGACGGGCCTTTACAATGAGCAGTTCTTC
>-|TRBV7-9|-|TRBJ1-2
CASSLAGAANYGYTF
TGTGCCAGCAGCTTAGCGGGGGCCGCTAACTATGGCTACACCTTC
>-|TRBV2|-|TRBJ2-7
CASSEAWYEQYF
TGTGCCAGCAGTGAAGCCTGGTACGAGCAGTACTTC
>-|TRBV30|-|TRBJ1-5
CAWSLDSNQPQHF
TGTGCCTGGAGTCTGGATAGCAATCAGCCCCAGCATTTT
>-|TRBV7-9|-|TRBJ2-5
CASEGETQYF
TGTGCCAGCGAAGGGGAGACCCAGTACTTC
>-|TRBV7-2|-|TRBJ2-1
CASSLDPNPRPSNEQFF
TGTGCCAGCAGCTTGGACCCGAACCCGCGTCCCAGTAATGAGCAGTTCTTC
>-|TRBV30|-|TRBJ2-3
CAWSARDTQYF
TGTGCCTGGAGTGCCCGGGATACGCAGTATTTT
>TRBD1|TRBV5-5|-|TRBJ1-6
CASSLGQGGNSPLHF
TGTGCCAGCAGCTTGGGACAGGGAGGGAATTCACCCCTCCACTTT
>-|TRBV7-9|-|TRBJ2-2
CASSFFLGYNTGELFF
TGTGCCAGCAGCTTCTTCTTAGGGTATAACACCGGGGAGCTGTTTTTT
>-|TRBV9|-|TRBJ2-3
CASSVAPLGGSPTDTQYF
TGTGCCAGCAGCGTAGCCCCTTTAGGGGGGAGCCCCACAGATACGCAGTATTTT
>-|TRBV10-1|once|TRBJ1-5
CASSEWGNQPQHF
TGCGCCAGCAGTGAGTGGGGAAATCAGCCCCAGCATTTT
>-|TRBV7-9|-|TRBJ1-1
CASSSKTGDTEAFF
TGTGCCAGCAGCTCCAAGACGGGGGACACTGAAGCTTTCTTT
>-|TRBV4-1|-|TRBJ2-5
CASSQGGAGETQYF
TGCGCCAGCAGCCAAGGGGGCGCGGGGGAGACCCAGTACTTC
>TRBD1|TRBV5-1|once|TRBJ2-1
CASSLPGTGFNEQFF
TGCGCCAGCAGCTTGCCCGGGACAGGGTTTAATGAGCAGTTCTTC
>-|TRBV5-1|-|TRBJ2-7
CASSLETPWEQYF
TGCGCCAGCAGCTTGGAGACGCCCTGGGAGCAGTACTTC
>-|TRBV19|-|TRBJ2-7
CASRPRDGGGDEQYF
TGTGCCAGTAGGCCTCGGGACGGCGGAGGGGACGAGCAGTACTTC
>-|TRBV2|few|TRBJ2-5
CASQAGETQYF
TGTGCCAGTCAGGCCGGGGAGACCCAGTACTTC
>-|TRBV30|-|TRBJ1-3
CAWNKGTGNTIYF
TGTGCCTGGAATAAGGGCACGGGAAACACCATATATTTT
>TRBD2|TRBV7-8|-|TRBJ2-5
CASSPLAEETQYF
TGTGCCAGCAGCCCACTAGCGGAAGAGACCCAGTACTTC
>TRBD1|TRBV4-2|once|TRBJ1-2
CASSQDYPPVASTGLEGYTF
TGTGCCAGCAGCCAAGATTATCCACCGGTGGCATCGACAGGGTTGGAAGGCTACACCTTC
>-|TRBV11-2|-|TRBJ1-4
CASSLDRSEKLFF
TGTGCCAGCAGCTTAGATCGGAGTGAAAAACTGTTTTTT
>TRBD2|TRBV2|few|TRBJ2-5
CASNGGVQETQYF
TGTGCCAGCAACGGGGGGGTACAAGAGACCCAGTACTTC
>-|TRBV18|-|TRBJ1-2
CASSPGLDSAYGYTF
TGTGCCAGCTCACCAGGGCTCGACAGTGCCTATGGCTACACCTTC
>-|TRBV19|-|TRBJ2-5
CASSITQGGETQYF
TGTGCCAGTAGTATAACCCAGGGCGGCGAGACCCAGTACTTC
>TRBD1|TRBV4-1|few|TRBJ2-5
CASSQDTGANQETQYF
TGCGCCAGCAGCCAAGACACAGGGGCGAATCAAGAGACCCAGTACTTC
>-|TRBV4-1|-|TRBJ1-1
CASSQDPAGSGNTEAFF
TGCGCCAGCAGCCAAGATCCCGCAGGGTCGGGGAACACTGAAGCTTTCTTT
>-|TRBV7-2|-|TRBJ1-4
CASSLRQAGKLFF
TGTGCCAGCAGCCTAAGACAGGCCGGAAAACTGTTTTTT
>TRBD1|TRBV20-1|-|TRBJ1-2
CSATGQYGYTF
TGCAGTGCCACGGGACAGTATGGCTACACCTTC
>TRBD1|TRBV9|-|TRBJ1-1
CASSARTGMNTEAFF
TGTGCCAGCAGCGCCCGGACAGGGATGAACACTGAAGCTTTCTTT
>TRBD1|TRBV27|-|TRBJ1-2
CASSTRQGPGYTF
TGTGCCAGCAGTACCCGACAGGGTCCTGGCTACACCTTC
>-|TRBV6-6|-|TRBJ2-7
CASRGRVNSYEQYF
TGTGCCAGCAGAGGCCGGGTAAACTCCTACGAGCAGTACTTC
>-|TRBV5-8|-|TRBJ1-6
CASSFPAGMYSPLHF
TGTGCCAGCAGCTTTCCTGCAGGGATGTATTCACCCCTCCACTTT
>-|TRBV29-1|few|TRBJ2-7
CSVLSSYEQYF
TGCAGCGTCCTCAGCTCCTACGAGCAGTACTTC
>TRBD2|TRBV27|-|TRBJ2-7
CASSLGGVSSYEQYF
TGTGCCAGCAGTTTAGGGGGGGTGAGCTCCTACGAGCAGTACTTC
>-|TRBV7-3|-|TRBJ1-1
CASSLTGGPNTEAFF
TGTGCCAGCAGCCTGACGGGCGGGCCGAACACTGAAGCTTTCTTT
>-|TRBV9|-|TRBJ1-1
CASSVDPGVNTEAFF
TGTGCCAGCAGCGTAGATCCGGGCGTGAACACTGAAGCTTTCTTT
>-|TRBV15|-|TRBJ2-7
CATSRQQGTYEQYF
TGTGCCACCAGCAGACAACAGGGCACCTACGAGCAGTACTTC